Included here is one TCR beta chain sequence, with context. Antigen specificity is unknown. The data stem from a study of T cell repertoires in ileal Crohn's disease. Study-wide results and limits: Postoperative endoscopy occurred within one year, median 6.9 months. Clonal expansions were more frequent in active smokers than non-smokers at surgery. Every patient over 26.8% clonality showed endoscopic recurrence.

Germline-derived CDR1 and CDR2 are SQVTM and ANQGSEA. The CDR3 length is 12 residues. V was clipped by 4 bases and J by 2 bases; unmatched bases: 1. Around 0.45 micrograms of biopsy DNA per sample underwent TCRB immunosequencing. Clones were read by immunoSEQ multiplex PCR, and TCRdb kept only the in-frame ones, dropping some. The profile covers around 13,000 clones, with more than 65% appearing a single time and about 8.6% taken by the ten largest. The time point is: neoterminal ileum biopsy at postoperative endoscopy, about 6 months after surgery. Sequencing was performed on ileal tissue. The receptor's source is an adult with Crohn's disease. The genes are TRBV29-1 and TRBJ1-2, with 7 bases lining up with TRBD1. The CDR3 bases are TGCAGCGTTGGGGACAGCAACTATGGCTACACCTTC. It specifies CSVGDSNYGYTF. The variable domain in full, with the rest retrieved from reference TRBV29-1 and TRBJ1-2, is SAVISQKPSRDICQRGTSLTIQCQVDSQVTMMFWYRQQPGQSLTLIATANQGSEATYESGFVIDKFPISRPNLTFSTLTVSNMSPEDSSIYLCSVGDSNYGYTFGSGTRLTVV.